One and the same sample provided the 21 T cell receptor beta chains below, sequenced in a study of T cell repertoires in cytomegalovirus infection. Their antigen targets remain unknown. One entry per CDR3 protein results from TCRdb running MiXCR on the reads. The data hold around 710,000 distinct CDR3 sequences, with about 29% observed a single time. The material was cultured CD8+ T cells from PBMCs, obtained from culture after CMV antigen stimulation. The receptors originated from a human donor in good health (CMV status not recorded). Some clones in this sample may be carry-over from other donors' samples.

This chain joins TRBV4-3 and TRBJ2-3, with a possible D match to TRBD2 (7 bases). The CDR3 consists of 16 residues. Trimming took off 1 base at V and 2 bases at J, with 13 bases between the two ends. Per the germline V gene, CDR1 is LGHNA and CDR2 is YSLEER. The CDR3 sequence: CASSQVRGGVTDTQYF. CDR3 in DNA: TGCGCCAGCAGCCAAGTAAGGGGGGGAGTCACAGATACGCAGTATTTT.

This clonotype was picked up a small number of times. The chain uses TRBV4-2 and TRBJ2-7; tentatively, D is TRBD2 (6 bases). CDR1 and CDR2 from the germline V gene are LGHNA and YNFKEQ. CDR3 length equals 16 residues. Trimming shortened V by 0 bases and J by 3 bases, and 15 bases separated the two germline ends. The CDR3 DNA reads as TGTGCCAGCAGCCAAGAAAGAGGAGGGACGAGCTACGAGCAGTACGTC. This codes for CASSQERGGTSYEQYV.

V usage is TRBV2 and J usage is TRBJ1-5, with a tentative D call TRBD1 (5 bases). V was pared by 7 bases and J by 3 bases, with 13 bases between. The V gene's germline CDR1 is SNHLY and CDR2 FYNNEI. The CDR3 length is 14 residues. CDR3 sequence reads: CASKRRDLNQPQHF. The CDR3 bases are TGTGCCAGCAAACGCCGGGACCTCAATCAGCCCCAGCATTTT.

A few counts support this clonotype. This sequence joins TRBV2 and TRBJ2-3, with a weak D call TRBD1 (7 bases). V was trimmed by 10 bases and J by 2 bases, leaving 13 bases between them. There are 13 residues in the CDR3. CDR1 and CDR2 from the germline V gene are SNHLY and FYNNEI. CDR3 nucleotide sequence: TGTGCCACCCAGGGGGGATACACAGATACGCAGTATTTT. Translating gives CATQGGYTDTQYF.

On this clonotype: One end of the junction does not line up with germline, which may come from a read error. The chain joins TRBV27 to TRBJ1-5, with D tentatively TRBD1 (5 bases). CDR3 length: 16 residues. Germline values: CDR1 MNHEY, CDR2 SMNVEV (reference sequence). DNA for the CDR3: TGTGCCAGCAGTTTAACCGGGGGGATTAGCATTCAGCCCCAGCATTTT. It codes for CASSLTGGISIQPQHF.

This rearrangement joins TRBV2 to TRBJ1-5, with 7 bases identical to TRBD1. Germline CDR1 SNHLY, CDR2 FYNNEI. V lost 6 bases to trimming and J lost 1 base; unmatched junction nucleotides: 6. This CDR3 has 15 residues. As DNA, the CDR3 is TGTGCCAGCAGCGACAGGGCGACGAGCAATCAGCCCCAGCATTTT. This translates into CASSDRATSNQPQHF.

Only a few counts were recorded for this clonotype. The chain has TRBV6-2 or TRBV6-3 and TRBJ2-1; D not certain. Trimming took off 7 bases at V and 7 bases at J, with 8 bases between the two ends. The CDR3 contains 11 residues. Germline CDR1 reads MNHEY; CDR2 reads SVGEGT. CDR3 amino acids: CASNEGNEQFF. The DNA of the CDR3 is TGTGCCAGCAATGAAGGGAATGAGCAGTTCTTC.

The rearrangement joins TRBV12-5 to TRBJ2-6; D is possibly TRBD1 (6 bases). V shed 3 bases and J shed 0 bases, with 15 bases lying between them. The CDR3 has 18 amino acids. Germline V lookup: CDR1 LGHNT, CDR2 FRNRAP. CDR3 DNA sequence: TGTGCTAGTGGTTTTACTGGGGACACCGGCTCTGGGGCCAACGTCCTGACTTTC. It translates to CASGFTGDTGSGANVLTF.

This clonotype appeared a few times. This chain connects TRBV7-6 to TRBJ1-1; perhaps TRBD1 as D (5 bases). V shed 1 base and J shed 9 bases, with 15 bases lying between them. The CDR3 consists of 14 residues. The germline CDR1 and CDR2 sequences are SGHVS and FNYEAQ. The CDR3 region has the DNA TGTGCCAGCAGCTTAGTGGGCAGGGAGGGAAAAGCTTTCTTT. Translated, it gives CASSLVGREGKAFF.

The chain links TRBV9 to TRBJ2-6, with 9 bases matching TRBD1. J was trimmed by 2 bases and V by 3 bases; bases with no gene match: 12. Germline V gene lookup returns CDR1 SGDLS and CDR2 YYNGEE. The CDR3 runs 19 residues. CDR3 protein: CASSAPTGGSIAGANVLTF. The CDR3 region has the DNA TGTGCCAGCAGCGCCCCGACAGGGGGAAGCATTGCTGGGGCCAACGTCCTGACTTTC.

This clonotype came up many times. The genes are TRBV12-3 or TRBV12-4 and TRBJ1-5; possible D gene TRBD1, 6 bases. This CDR3 is built from 14 residues. V was shortened by 2 bases and J by 4 bases, with 9 bases between the two germline ends. The CDR3, as DNA: TGTGCCAGCAGTTTACGGACAGAAAATCAGCCCCAGCATTTT. This encodes CASSLRTENQPQHF.

The chain links TRBV19 to TRBJ2-1; TRBD2 matches at 10 bases. CDR3 length equals 16 residues. The J segment lost 5 bases and the V segment lost 5 bases, leaving 9 bases of the junction unmatched. Germline-derived CDR1 and CDR2 are LNHDA and SQIVND (reference sequence). CDR3 nucleotide sequence: TGTGCCAGTAGTGAACTAAGCGGGGGGGTCAACAATGAGCAGTTCTTC. Its translation: CASSELSGGVNNEQFF.

This clonotype was observed a handful of times. The chain couples TRBV6-4 to TRBJ2-5; D might be TRBD2 (6 bases). Trimming pared 2 bases from V and 5 bases from J, leaving 15 bases between. Germline assignment: CDR1 MRHNA and CDR2 SNTAGT. This CDR3 contains 15 residues. This chain's CDR3 is CASSDTNTGVETQYF. The CDR3 nucleotides read TGTGCCAGCAGTGACACTAACACGGGGGTCGAGACCCAGTACTTC.

The chain combines TRBV4-3 with TRBJ1-2, with a possible D match to TRBD1 (6 bases). Germline V gene lookup returns CDR1 LGHNA and CDR2 YSLEER. Trimming left V 1 base short and J 6 bases short, with 18 bases between. The CDR3 runs to 16 residues. Here the CDR3 DNA reads TGCGCCAGCAGCCAAGGGGGGGGGCCCCGAGTGGATGGCTACACCTTC. It is translated as CASSQGGGPRVDGYTF.

In its sample, this clonotype was seen many times. V is TRBV7-9 and J is TRBJ2-5; 10 bases line up with TRBD1. V was clipped by 1 base and J by 5 bases; unmatched bases: 4. CDR1 and CDR2 (germline): SEHNR, FQNEAQ (reference sequence). The CDR3 has 15 amino acids. The CDR3 DNA is TGTGCCAGCAGCTTAGTGGGACAGGGGAAGGAGACCCAGTACTTC. Its translation: CASSLVGQGKETQYF.

This chain uses TRBV7-6 with TRBJ2-3; a possible D gene is TRBD1 (6 bases). The CDR3 extends over 16 amino acids. CDR1 is SGHVS, CDR2 FNYEAQ, per germline. V lost 5 bases, J lost 0 bases, and 15 bases lay in between. CDR3 in amino acids: CASSPPSRGSTDTQYF. CDR3 coding DNA: TGTGCCAGCAGCCCACCTTCTAGGGGGAGCACAGATACGCAGTATTTT.

This clonotype has just a few counts. The chain couples TRBV11-1 to TRBJ2-2; 14 nucleotides match TRBD2. The CDR3 runs to 17 residues. Germline trimming cut 5 bases from V and 2 bases from J; bases unmatched to any gene: 4. Germline values: CDR1 SGHAT, CDR2 FQDESV (reference sequence). The CDR3, as DNA: TGTGCCAGCAGCCCGACTAGCGGGGGGGATAACACCGGGGAGCTGTTTTTT. Protein product: CASSPTSGGDNTGELFF.

V and J are TRBV25-1 and TRBJ2-2; no clear D. CDR1 is MGHDK and CDR2 is SYGVNS in the germline V gene. The CDR3 loop spans 16 amino acids. Trimming pared 3 bases from V and 2 bases from J, leaving 13 bases between. This CDR3 reads CASSDVQFSNTGELFF. The CDR3 DNA is TGTGCCAGCAGTGATGTCCAGTTCTCCAACACCGGGGAGCTGTTTTTT.

The chain carries TRBV7-9 and TRBJ1-2; D gene ambiguous. V lost 5 bases, J lost 6 bases, and 16 bases lay in between. This CDR3 comprises 14 residues. Germline CDR1 SEHNR, CDR2 FQNEAQ (reference sequence). The CDR3, as DNA: TGTGCCAGCAGCCCAGACGAACGGAGGGATGGCTACACCTTC. Amino acid sequence: CASSPDERRDGYTF.

V usage is TRBV20-1 and J usage is TRBJ1-2; a possible D gene is TRBD1 (5 bases). This CDR3 comprises 11 residues. Germline lookup yields CDR1 DFQATT and CDR2 SNEGSKA (reference sequence). V was clipped by 1 base and J by 13 bases, with 13 bases between them. The CDR3, as DNA: TGCAGTGCTAGAGCCGCAGGGACGGGCACCTTC. This encodes CSARAAGTGTF.

V gene TRBV27 combines with J gene TRBJ1-2; 8 nucleotides align to TRBD1. The trim removed 5 bases at V and 4 bases at J, leaving 6 bases unmatched. Germline assignment: CDR1 MNHEY and CDR2 SMNVEV (reference sequence). This CDR3 region has 14 residues. For the CDR3, the DNA is TGTGCCAGCAGTCCCTGGGACAGGAGCTATGGCTACACCTTC. Encoded protein: CASSPWDRSYGYTF.